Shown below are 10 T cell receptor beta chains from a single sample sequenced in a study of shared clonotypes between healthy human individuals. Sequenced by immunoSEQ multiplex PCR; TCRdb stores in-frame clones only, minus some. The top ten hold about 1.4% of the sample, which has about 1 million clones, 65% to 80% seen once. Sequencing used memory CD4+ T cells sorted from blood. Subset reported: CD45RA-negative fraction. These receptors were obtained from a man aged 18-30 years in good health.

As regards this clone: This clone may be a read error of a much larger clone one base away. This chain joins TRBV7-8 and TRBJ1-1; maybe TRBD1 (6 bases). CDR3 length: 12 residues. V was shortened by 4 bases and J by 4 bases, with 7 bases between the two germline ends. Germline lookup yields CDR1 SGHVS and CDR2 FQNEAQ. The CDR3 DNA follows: TGTGCCAGCAGCTACAGGGTCACTGAAGCTTTCTTT. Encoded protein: CASSYRVTEAFF. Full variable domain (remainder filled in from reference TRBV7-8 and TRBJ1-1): GAGVSQSPRYKVAKRGQDVALRCDPISGHVSLFWYQQALGQGPEFLTYFQNEAQLDKSGLPSDRFFAERPEGSVSTLKIQRTQQEDSAVYLCASSYRVTEAFFGQGTRLTVV.

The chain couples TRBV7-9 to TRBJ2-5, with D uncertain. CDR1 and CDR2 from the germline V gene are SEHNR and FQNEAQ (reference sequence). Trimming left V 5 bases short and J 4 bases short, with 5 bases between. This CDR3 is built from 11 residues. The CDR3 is CASSRLETQYF. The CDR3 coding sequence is TGTGCCAGCAGCCGCCTAGAGACCCAGTACTTC.

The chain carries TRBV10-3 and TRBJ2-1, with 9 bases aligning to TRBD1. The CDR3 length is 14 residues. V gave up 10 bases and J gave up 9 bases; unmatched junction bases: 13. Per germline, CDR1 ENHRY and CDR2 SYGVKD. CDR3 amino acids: CASYPGTGLGEQFF. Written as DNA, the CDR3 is TGTGCCAGCTACCCCGGGACAGGGTTGGGTGAGCAGTTCTTC.

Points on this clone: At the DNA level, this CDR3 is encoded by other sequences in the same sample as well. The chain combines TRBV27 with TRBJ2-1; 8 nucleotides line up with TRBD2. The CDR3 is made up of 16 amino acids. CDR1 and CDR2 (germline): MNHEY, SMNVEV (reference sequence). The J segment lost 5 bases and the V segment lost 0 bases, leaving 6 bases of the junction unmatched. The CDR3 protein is CASSLSRAGGNNEQFF. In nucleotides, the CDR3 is TGTGCCAGCAGTTTATCTAGGGCGGGGGGAAACAATGAGCAGTTCTTC.

This chain's CDR3 is CASSLTGRNTEAFF. CDR3 DNA: TGTGCCAGCAGTTTAACAGGCAGGAACACTGAAGCTTTCTTT. The chain is built from TRBV28 and TRBJ1-1; possible D gene TRBD1, 5 bases. Trimming took off 2 bases at V and 1 base at J, with 8 bases between the two ends. The CDR3 is 14 amino acids. Germline V gene lookup returns CDR1 MDHEN and CDR2 SYDVKM. The whole variable domain, remainder taken from reference TRBV28 and TRBJ1-1, is DVKVTQSSRYLVKRTGEKVFLECVQDMDHENMFWYRQDPGLGLRLIYFSYDVKMKEKGDIPEGYSVSREKKERFSLILESASTNQTSMYLCASSLTGRNTEAFFGQGTRLTVV.

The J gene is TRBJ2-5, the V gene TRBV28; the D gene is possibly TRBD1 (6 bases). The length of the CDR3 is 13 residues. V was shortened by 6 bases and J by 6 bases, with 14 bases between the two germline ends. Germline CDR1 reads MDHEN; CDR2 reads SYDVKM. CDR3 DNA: TGTGCCAGCAGCCTACAGGGACGGCAGACCCAGTACTTC. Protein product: CASSLQGRQTQYF. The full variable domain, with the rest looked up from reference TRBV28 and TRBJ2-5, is DVKVTQSSRYLVKRTGEKVFLECVQDMDHENMFWYRQDPGLGLRLIYFSYDVKMKEKGDIPEGYSVSREKKERFSLILESASTNQTSMYLCASSLQGRQTQYFGPGTRLLVL.

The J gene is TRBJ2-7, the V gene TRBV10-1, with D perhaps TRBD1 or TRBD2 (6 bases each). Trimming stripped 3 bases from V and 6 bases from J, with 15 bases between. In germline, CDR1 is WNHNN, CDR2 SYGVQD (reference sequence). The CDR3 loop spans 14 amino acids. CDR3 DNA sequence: TGCGCCAGCAGTGAAAGTGGCAGGGGAGGCGAGCAGTACTTC. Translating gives CASSESGRGGEQYF.

The CDR3 nucleotides read TGCGCCAGCAGTGCCGGGACAGGGGGGACTCAGCCCCAGCATTTT. It specifies CASSAGTGGTQPQHF. The chain carries TRBV5-1 and TRBJ1-5; 11 positions agree with TRBD1. Looked up from germline, CDR1 is SGHRS and CDR2 is YFSETQ. The CDR3 sequence is 15 residues long. V lost 5 bases, J lost 6 bases, and 7 bases stayed unmatched.

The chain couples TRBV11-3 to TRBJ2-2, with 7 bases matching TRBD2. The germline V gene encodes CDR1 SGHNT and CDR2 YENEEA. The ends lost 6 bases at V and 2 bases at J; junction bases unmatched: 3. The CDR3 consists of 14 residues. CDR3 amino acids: CASRLADNTGELFF. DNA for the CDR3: TGTGCCAGCAGGCTAGCGGACAACACCGGGGAGCTGTTTTTT.

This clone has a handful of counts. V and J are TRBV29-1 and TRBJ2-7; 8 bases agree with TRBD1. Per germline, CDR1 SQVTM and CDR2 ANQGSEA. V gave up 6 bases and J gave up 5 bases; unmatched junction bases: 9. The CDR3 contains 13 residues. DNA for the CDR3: TGCAGCGTGGATAGGACAGGGTCCAACGAGCAGTACTTC. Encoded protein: CSVDRTGSNEQYF.